The present entry profiles one T cell receptor beta chain with its context. The antigen it binds to is not known. The input lacks base qualities; no much larger clone sits a single base away. Enrolling through a virtual design, the prospective study's participants ranged in age from roughly 18 to 90 years and lived across some 22 United States geographic areas. In the prospective study, cohorts were assigned on the basis of participant-reported clinical history obtained from a screening survey and a study questionnaire. ImmuneRACE Cohort 3 recovered participants were defined by two consecutive negative NP/OP PCR tests, healthcare professional clearance, or symptom resolution. Mobile phlebotomists in the prospective study collected whole blood, serum and a nasopharyngeal or oropharyngeal swab from every participant. Additional blood draws and questionnaires over an approximately 2-month period could optionally be provided by prospective study participants. Prospective study blood samples were shipped either frozen or at room temperature before DNA extraction.

TCRbeta CDR3 regions were amplified from genomic DNA using the immunoSEQ Assay, a bias-controlled multiplex PCR. In the source study's methods: The number of nucleated cells in each sample was estimated by amplification of reference gene primers within the assay. To quantify the absolute abundance of each unique TCRbeta CDR3 rearrangement, sequence reads were collapsed and filtered. Productive Simpson clonality was computed per sample as the square root of Simpson's diversity index over productive rearrangements. The clones in this table, taken by TCRdb from immuneACCESS, are in-frame only. Not every clone is retained; where verified, under half of the shortfall comes from an unresolved V gene, and the cause of the rest is unknown. The V and J calls and the clone size are those of that table, but D and trimming were determined from the DNA. The table for this sample lists about 150,000 clones; around four fifths of them were counted only once. Of the sample, under 9.5% falls within the top ten clones.

This sample is drawn from a study of blood T cell repertoires in COVID-19 (dated by TCRdb to about 2020). Context from the whole study: Samples from collaborators originated in the United States, Italy and Spain and spanned both the acute and convalescent phases of COVID-19. Samples were obtained from the ongoing ImmuneRACE study (first 160 participants) and from about 1,300 subjects provided by 6 global collaborators. The prospective study material was composed of cDNA or gDNA derived from T cells, B-cell-depleted T cells, or PBMCs. HLA class I and class II types, where available, came from metadata supplied by the sample provider rather than from assay-based typing. The dataset comprised deeply sampled blood TCRbeta repertoires from subjects exposed to, actively infected with, or recovered from COVID-19. The repertoires were made available in a free public database intended to serve as a resource for research on the immune response to SARS-CoV-2. The sample metadata nearly always contained a de-identified subject ID, COVID-19 status, age in years and sex.

On the study overall, not on this receptor specifically: How much clinical and demographic metadata was included differed by source and by participant, and the metadata was provided uncurated.

According to the germline V gene (reference sequence), CDR1 reads SEHNR and CDR2 reads FQNEAQ. Measured from the cysteine to the phenylalanine, the CDR3 is 15 residues long. Only CDR3 DNA is held: 45 bases, read in frame from base 1. V has 5 bases trimmed and J has 14 bases trimmed; junction bases matching no gene number 11. This sequence was found in a man aged 50 to 59 who had recovered from COVID-19. Sequenced sample: PBMCs or T cells enriched from blood (not recorded which). The rearrangement combines TRBV7-9 with TRBJ1-6, and 11 bases in between align with TRBD1. The CDR3: CASSARGTGGSALHF. The DNA reads as follows: TGTGCCAGCAGCGCCCGCGGGACAGGGGGTTCGGCCCTCCACTTT.